The 2 T cell receptor beta chains presented below share a single source sample, sequenced in a study of shared clonotypes between healthy human individuals (dated by TCRdb to the early 2020s). Receptors were amplified or captured by the immunoSEQ multiplex PCR assay. The table was pulled from immuneACCESS by TCRdb, which kept in-frame rearrangements only. Such tables lose some clones; where checked, under half of the loss comes from unresolved V genes, and the rest has no known cause. The sample table holds about 2 million clones, of which 85% to 95% were seen once. Clones ranked in the top ten supply about 0.13% of the sample. Sequencing was performed on naive CD4+ T cells sorted from blood. In the paper's terms, the cell subset or site label means: CD45RA+ positively selected. The receptors originated from a man younger than 30 in good health.

J is TRBJ2-7 and V is TRBV29-1; 8 positions match TRBD2. CDR3 length: 15 residues. Trimming removed 7 bases from V and 3 bases from J; junction bases left unmatched: 14. Looked up from germline, CDR1 is SQVTM and CDR2 is ANQGSEA. Here the CDR3 reads CSGRYKTSEYYEQYF. Written as DNA, the CDR3 is TGCAGCGGCCGATATAAGACTAGCGAATACTACGAGCAGTACTTC.

This chain joins TRBV5-1 and TRBJ1-3; 8 positions match TRBD1. V gave up 5 bases and J gave up 0 bases; unmatched junction bases: 7. The CDR3 consists of 16 residues. CDR1 and CDR2 from the germline V gene are SGHRS and YFSETQ. For the CDR3, the DNA is TGCGCCAGCAGTGGGGACAGGCCAGGCTCTGGAAACACCATATATTTT. Translation gives CASSGDRPGSGNTIYF.